The 31 T cell receptor beta chains in this list originate from one sample, sequenced in a study of control samples from healthy donors and cancer patients. Method: immunoSEQ multiplex PCR; TCRdb's copy keeps in-frame clones and lacks some. The table shows over 80,000 clones, with around 92% occurring only once. The sequenced material came from blood. All receptors derive from a man between 25 and 39 years old in good health.

The CDR3 DNA reads TGTGCCAGCAGTTCGGAACTAGCGGTCAATGAGCAGTTCTTC. It yields the protein CASSSELAVNEQFF. This chain joins TRBV7-9 and TRBJ2-1, with TRBD2 matching 8 bases. Germline values: CDR1 SEHNR, CDR2 FQNEAQ (reference sequence). The CDR3 loop spans 14 amino acids. Trimming removed 6 bases from V and 6 bases from J; junction bases left unmatched: 7.

The chain couples TRBV7-6 to TRBJ1-5; perhaps TRBD1 as D (5 bases). Germline-derived CDR1 and CDR2 are SGHVS and FNYEAQ. V was clipped by 2 bases and J by 0 bases, with 14 bases between them. The CDR3 loop spans 17 amino acids. CDR3 bases: TGTGCCAGCAGCTTAACAGGTGGTGGGGCTAGCAATCAGCCCCAGCATTTT. As protein: CASSLTGGGASNQPQHF.

The chain carries TRBV25-1 and TRBJ1-3; tentatively, D is TRBD1 (6 bases). Germline V gives CDR1 MGHDK, CDR2 SYGVNS. Trimming removed 4 bases at V and 1 base at J, with 8 bases between. The CDR3 consists of 14 residues. The DNA for the CDR3 is TGTGCCAGCAGTGTACAGGGATCTGGAAACACCATATATTTT. As protein: CASSVQGSGNTIYF.

The rearrangement joins TRBV7-9 to TRBJ2-7; 12 positions match TRBD2. V lost 7 bases and J lost 5; bases outside the gene matches: 15. Germline V gene lookup returns CDR1 SEHNR and CDR2 FQNEAQ (reference sequence). The CDR3 runs to 17 residues. The CDR3 protein is CASNHYNLAGGPHEQYF. CDR3 nucleotide sequence: TGTGCCAGCAACCATTATAATCTAGCGGGAGGGCCCCACGAGCAGTACTTC.

This sequence joins TRBV7-2 and TRBJ1-2; D gene unclear. Germline assignment: CDR1 SGHTA and CDR2 FQGNSA. The CDR3 length is 15 residues. Between the trimmed V and J ends, which lost 5 bases and 1 base, there was a span of 14 bases. CDR3 region: CASSVTARGNYGYTF. The DNA for the CDR3 is TGTGCCAGCAGCGTTACCGCGCGGGGTAACTATGGCTACACCTTC.

J is TRBJ2-5 and V is TRBV6-4, with D possibly being TRBD2 (5 bases). The germline V and J ends were trimmed by 6 bases and 0 bases, with 14 bases remaining between them. The CDR3 has 15 amino acids. Germline loops: CDR1 MRHNA, CDR2 SNTAGT. The CDR3 protein is CASRFEREYQETQYF. CDR3 DNA sequence: TGTGCCAGCAGATTTGAAAGGGAGTACCAAGAGACCCAGTACTTC.

CDR3 sequence (DNA): TGTGCCACGGGGGGACAGAGGTCTAACTATGGCTACACCTTC. Its protein is CATGGQRSNYGYTF. The chain links TRBV19 to TRBJ1-2; 7 bases agree with TRBD1. The CDR3 loop spans 14 amino acids. V lost 10 bases, J lost 0 bases, and 8 bases stayed unmatched. CDR1 LNHDA and CDR2 SQIVND come from the germline V gene (reference sequence).

The chain couples TRBV19 to TRBJ1-3; possibly TRBD1 for D (5 bases). The CDR3 sequence is 13 residues long. Per the germline V gene, CDR1 is LNHDA and CDR2 is SQIVND (reference sequence). The V end lost 6 bases, the J end lost 4 bases, and 10 bases lay between the germline ends. CDR3 amino acids: CASSPGSGNTIYF. The CDR3 nucleotides are TGTGCCAGTAGCCCAGGGAGCGGAAACACCATATATTTT.

The chain links TRBV28 to TRBJ2-7, with D perhaps matching TRBD1 or TRBD2 (5 bases each). This CDR3 region has 14 residues. Trimming cost V 6 bases and J 0 bases, with 12 bases left between them. Germline values: CDR1 MDHEN, CDR2 SYDVKM. CDR3 coding DNA: TGTGCCAGCAGCCCCGGGACGGCCTCCTACGAGCAGTACTTC. Translated, it gives CASSPGTASYEQYF.

The chain couples TRBV27 to TRBJ2-7; the match to TRBD1 covers 8 bases. The trim removed 5 bases at V and 6 bases at J, leaving 0 bases unmatched. From germline, CDR1 is MNHEY and CDR2 SMNVEV (reference sequence). The CDR3 covers 11 residues. The CDR3 DNA sequence: TGTGCCAGCAGTCAGGGGGCCGAGCAGTACTTC. Its translation: CASSQGAEQYF.

The chain combines TRBV5-5 with TRBJ1-2, with unresolved D. The germline CDR1 and CDR2 sequences are SGHKS and YYEKEE (reference sequence). V lost 1 base and J lost 4, with 8 bases in between. CDR3 length: 13 residues. For the CDR3, the DNA is TGTGCCAGCAGCTTGATGGGGTTCTATGGCTACACCTTC. This gives the protein CASSLMGFYGYTF.

The chain joins TRBV5-1 to TRBJ2-1, with D possibly TRBD2 on 6 matching bases. The CDR3 length is 17 residues. Germline CDR1 and CDR2: SGHRS and YFSETQ. V gave up 1 base and J gave up 0 bases, with 14 bases separating them. CDR3 in amino acids: CASSLSPRGSSYNEQFF. As DNA, the CDR3 is TGCGCCAGCAGCTTGAGTCCGCGGGGTAGCTCCTACAATGAGCAGTTCTTC.

This clone appeared a single time. The chain couples TRBV30 to TRBJ1-6; no clear D gene. The CDR3 covers 13 residues. Germline loops: CDR1 GTSNPN, CDR2 SVGIG (reference sequence). V shed 4 bases and J shed 10 bases, with 14 bases lying between them. CDR3 DNA: TGTGCCTGGAATTCCGCCGTGGGATCACCCCTCCACTTT. It specifies CAWNSAVGSPLHF.

The chain couples TRBV7-9 to TRBJ1-2, with 12 nucleotides matching TRBD1. Unmatched junction bases numbered 8, after V lost 5 bases and J lost 13 bases. Germline V gene lookup returns CDR1 SEHNR and CDR2 FQNEAQ (reference sequence). The CDR3 contains 13 residues. In DNA form, the CDR3 reads TGTGCCAGCAGCCCAGAGGGACAGGGGGCTTCCACCTTC. It encodes CASSPEGQGASTF.

This chain uses TRBV7-9 with TRBJ2-3; 10 bases line up with TRBD1. With V trimmed by 6 bases and J by 5 bases, 8 bases remained unmatched. CDR1 SEHNR and CDR2 FQNEAQ come from the germline V gene (reference sequence). The CDR3 loop spans 15 amino acids. This CDR3 is CASSPGQGGGDTQYF. CDR3 nucleotides: TGTGCCAGCAGTCCTGGACAGGGGGGAGGAGATACGCAGTATTTT.

This clone was seen just once. This sequence joins TRBV4-1 and TRBJ2-7; 7 positions agree with TRBD2. This CDR3 is built from 16 residues. CDR1 and CDR2 (germline): MGHRA, YSYEKL. J was trimmed by 3 bases and V by 7 bases; bases with no gene match: 15. The CDR3 DNA reads as TGCGCCAGCACCACAACAATTGGGCTAGCGGTCTACGAGCAGTACTTC. Protein sequence: CASTTTIGLAVYEQYF.

The chain has TRBV10-3 and TRBJ2-5, with TRBD1 matching over 7 bases. This CDR3 spans 13 amino acids. Germline CDR1 ENHRY, CDR2 SYGVKD. J gave up 1 base and V 7 bases, and 3 bases lay outside the gene matches. This CDR3 reads CAIKGTVQETQYF. The CDR3 DNA reads as TGTGCCATCAAAGGGACAGTCCAAGAGACCCAGTACTTC.

The chain joins TRBV7-9 to TRBJ1-2; the D gene is possibly TRBD1 (6 bases). Trimming left V 1 base short and J 12 bases short, with 18 bases between. The CDR3 loop spans 14 amino acids. CDR1 SEHNR and CDR2 FQNEAQ come from the germline V gene (reference sequence). CDR3 loop: CASSLGGAAPGNTF. CDR3 nucleotides: TGTGCCAGCAGCTTAGGGGGGGCAGCCCCAGGTAACACCTTC.

The V and J genes are TRBV19 and TRBJ2-2; TRBD1 might be the D (5 bases). CDR1 LNHDA and CDR2 SQIVND come from the germline V gene (reference sequence). There are 15 residues in the CDR3. V was cut by 2 bases and J by 0 bases, with 7 bases left in between. The CDR3 protein is CASSISRANTGELFF. The DNA of the CDR3 is TGTGCCAGTAGTATATCCAGGGCGAACACCGGGGAGCTGTTTTTT.

This CDR3 reads CASSSEVGTDYGYTF. As DNA, the CDR3 is TGTGCCAGCAGTTCCGAAGTAGGGACGGATTATGGCTACACCTTC. J is TRBJ1-2 and V is TRBV28; maybe TRBD1 (5 bases). The V gene lost 4 bases and the J gene lost 5 bases, with 17 bases spanning the gap. CDR3 length: 15 residues. Germline values: CDR1 MDHEN, CDR2 SYDVKM.

The chain has TRBV7-3 and TRBJ1-1; D perhaps matches TRBD1 (5 bases). The CDR3 length is 14 residues. From germline, CDR1 is SGHTA and CDR2 FQGTGA. Trimming pared 0 bases from V and 8 bases from J, leaving 13 bases between. The chain's CDR3 is CASSLTPGPGEAFF. As DNA, the CDR3 is TGTGCCAGCAGCTTAACTCCGGGACCGGGAGAAGCTTTCTTT. Full variable domain (remainder filled in from reference TRBV7-3 and TRBJ1-1): GAGVSQTPSNKVTEKGKYVELRCDPISGHTALYWYRQSLGQGPEFLIYFQGTGAADDSGLPNDRFFAVRPEGSVSTLKIQRTERGDSAVYLCASSLTPGPGEAFFGQGTRLTVV.

The rearrangement joins TRBV19 to TRBJ2-2, with 10 positions matching TRBD2. The V gene's germline CDR1 is LNHDA and CDR2 SQIVND (reference sequence). J lost 5 bases, V lost 0 bases, and 9 bases had no gene match. This CDR3 spans 18 amino acids. Written as DNA, the CDR3 is TGTGCCAGTAGTATAGATCGCCGAGCGGGGGGGCGAACCGGGGAGCTGTTTTTT. It translates to CASSIDRRAGGRTGELFF.

This chain joins TRBV6-2 or TRBV6-3 and TRBJ1-5; 10 bases agree with TRBD1. Germline V CDR1 and CDR2: MNHEY, SVGEGT. The CDR3 is 18 residues long. V lost 6 bases, J lost 6 bases, and 17 bases stayed unmatched. CDR3 sequence reads: CASSSIPKWDRGPQPQHF. Written as DNA, the CDR3 is TGTGCCAGCAGCTCCATTCCGAAATGGGACAGGGGACCTCAGCCCCAGCATTTT.

The chain combines TRBV6-5 with TRBJ1-6; the D is unclear. V shed 2 bases and J shed 4 bases, with 9 bases lying between them. Germline values: CDR1 MNHEY, CDR2 SVGAGI. The CDR3 loop spans 15 amino acids. The CDR3 sequence: CASSYDVGYNSPLHF. The CDR3 bases are TGTGCCAGCAGTTACGATGTAGGGTATAATTCACCCCTCCACTTT.

The rearrangement joins TRBV7-5 to TRBJ2-3; TRBD2 reflects the table's D call only, with no check against the DNA. TRBV7-5 is listed as a pseudogene. This CDR3 spans 15 amino acids. CDR3 sequence: CARSPKRALGGTQYF. The CDR3, as DNA: TGTGCCAGAAGCCCAAAGCGGGCCCTTGGTGGTACGCAGTATTTT.

The chain recombines TRBV4-1 with TRBJ2-1; D unclear. The CDR3 has 15 amino acids. The V gene's germline CDR1 is MGHRA and CDR2 YSYEKL. The germline V and J ends were trimmed by 0 bases and 0 bases, with 6 bases remaining between them. The CDR3 DNA reads as TGCGCCAGCAGCCAAGAAGCTCCCTCCTACAATGAGCAGTTCTTC. Translating gives CASSQEAPSYNEQFF.

The chain employs TRBV4-3 and TRBJ1-2; D not resolved. The germline V gene has CDR1 LGHNA and CDR2 YSLEER. The V gene lost 1 base and the J gene lost 2 bases, with 11 bases spanning the gap. CDR3 length equals 15 residues. The CDR3 coding sequence is TGCGCCAGCAGCCAAGTTGTCTTACAGAACTATGGCTACACCTTC. It is translated as CASSQVVLQNYGYTF.

V usage is TRBV7-9 and J usage is TRBJ2-7; D might be TRBD2 (5 bases). The CDR3 has 13 residues. The germline V and J ends were trimmed by 2 bases and 3 bases, with 8 bases remaining between them. Per the germline V gene, CDR1 is SEHNR and CDR2 is FQNEAQ (reference sequence). The CDR3 DNA reads TGTGCCAGCAGCTTATCCGGACTCTACGAGCAGTACTTC. It codes for CASSLSGLYEQYF.

V usage is TRBV11-3 and J usage is TRBJ1-1; D is ambiguous. The germline V and J ends were trimmed by 5 bases and 2 bases, with 12 bases remaining between them. CDR1 SGHNT and CDR2 YENEEA come from the germline V gene. CDR3 length equals 14 residues. The CDR3 reads CASSLNSYNTEAFF. The CDR3 bases are TGTGCCAGCAGCCTTAATAGTTATAACACTGAAGCTTTCTTT.

V usage is TRBV27 and J usage is TRBJ2-7; 9 bases match TRBD1. The CDR3 runs 13 residues. Trimming cost V 6 bases and J 5 bases; bases outside gene matches: 5. Germline V gene data show CDR1 as MNHEY and CDR2 as SMNVEV (reference sequence). CDR3 nucleotides: TGTGCCAGCAGCCGGTGGACAGGGGACGAGCAGTACTTC. The encoded protein is CASSRWTGDEQYF.

This clone appeared a few times. The chain joins TRBV2 to TRBJ1-1; D unclear. The ends were cut back, 0 bases at V and 7 bases at J, with 9 bases in the middle. The CDR3 covers 13 residues. Germline V lookup: CDR1 SNHLY, CDR2 FYNNEI. In DNA form, the CDR3 reads TGTGCCAGCAGTGAAGCCGTTACACGTGAAGCTTTCTTT. This sequence encodes CASSEAVTREAFF.